This T cell receptor beta chain was profiled in a study of blood T cell repertoires in COVID-19. Study in general: Sites in the United States, Italy and Spain provided acute and convalescent COVID-19 samples.

Profiled with immunoSEQ multiplex PCR; TCRdb holds only in-frame clones, not every one. In the table there are fewer than 300,000 clones, around 90% of which are singletons. This clonotype was sampled from a man aged 60 to 75 who had recovered from COVID-19. The material sequenced was peripheral blood.

The CDR3 DNA sequence: TGTGCCACCAGTTTGGGTACAGGGGGGTTTGAGACCCAGTACTTC. Amino acid sequence: CATSLGTGGFETQYF. V gene TRBV24-1 combines with J gene TRBJ2-5, with 8 bases fitting TRBD1. Germline CDR1 is KGHDR and CDR2 is SFDVKD. This CDR3 comprises 15 residues. Losses at the gene ends were 6 bases for V and 5 bases for J; bases not matched to a gene: 10.